Below, 2 T cell receptor beta chains from the same sample are listed, as sequenced in a study of T cells in Graves' hyperthyroidism and ophthalmopathy (dated by TCRdb to between 2018 and 2021). The receptor library was made with multiplex PCR. TCRdb shows the sequencer as Illumina HiSeq 2000. The TCR beta CDR3 regions were amplified from RNA transcripts. The TCR CDR3 was subjected to a first round of RT-PCR using the HTBI primer set and the Qiagen OneStep RT-PCR kit. TCRdb reanalyzed the raw reads on its own, using fastp at Q25 for trimming and MiXCR for clone calling, and kept in-frame beta chains. CDR3 protein sequences are deduplicated, and each keeps its most common genes and DNA. The sample table holds approximately 360,000 distinct CDR3 sequences, of which more than 20% were seen once. Of the sample, less than 75% falls within the top ten clones. The specimen sequenced was blood. All receptors derive from a man aged 50 to 60 with Graves' hyperthyroidism.

This clonotype appeared a few times. This rearrangement joins TRBV7-9 to TRBJ2-1; TRBD1 aligns across 11 bases. CDR3 length equals 15 residues. CDR1 SEHNR and CDR2 FQNEAQ come from the germline V gene (reference sequence). V gave up 1 base and J gave up 8 bases; unmatched junction bases: 4. CDR3 DNA sequence: TGTGCCAGCAGCTTAGGGGGGACAGGGGGGCATGAGCAGTTCTTC. Protein sequence: CASSLGGTGGHEQFF.

This clonotype appeared a few times. This sequence joins TRBV20-1 and TRBJ2-7; no reliable D call. The V end lost 6 bases, the J end lost 5 bases, and 17 bases lay between the germline ends. The CDR3 loop spans 13 amino acids. The V gene's germline CDR1 is DFQATT and CDR2 SNEGSKA (reference sequence). The CDR3 DNA sequence: TGCAGTGCGGACGGGCCAGGAGTTCACGAGCAGTACTTC. Translating gives CSADGPGVHEQYF.